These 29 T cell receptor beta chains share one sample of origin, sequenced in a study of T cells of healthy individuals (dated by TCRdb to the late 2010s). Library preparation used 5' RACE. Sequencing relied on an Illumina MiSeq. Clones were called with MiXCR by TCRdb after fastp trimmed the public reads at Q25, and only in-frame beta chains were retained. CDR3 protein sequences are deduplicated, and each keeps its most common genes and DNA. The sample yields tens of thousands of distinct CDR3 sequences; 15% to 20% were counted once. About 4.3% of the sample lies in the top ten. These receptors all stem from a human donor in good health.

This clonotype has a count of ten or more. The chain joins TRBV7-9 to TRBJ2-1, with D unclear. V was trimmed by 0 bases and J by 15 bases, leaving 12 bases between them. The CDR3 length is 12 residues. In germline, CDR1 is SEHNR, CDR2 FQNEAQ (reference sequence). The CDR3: CASSLAKVHWFF. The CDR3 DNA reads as TGTGCCAGCAGCTTAGCCAAAGTCCACTGGTTCTTC.

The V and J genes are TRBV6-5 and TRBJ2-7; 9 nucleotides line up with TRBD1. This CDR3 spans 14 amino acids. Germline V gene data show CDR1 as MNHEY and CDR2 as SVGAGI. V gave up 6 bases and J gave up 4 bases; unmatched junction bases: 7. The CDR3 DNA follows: TGTGCCAGCAGGACAGGGGGTTCCCGTTACGAGCAGTACTTC. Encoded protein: CASRTGGSRYEQYF.

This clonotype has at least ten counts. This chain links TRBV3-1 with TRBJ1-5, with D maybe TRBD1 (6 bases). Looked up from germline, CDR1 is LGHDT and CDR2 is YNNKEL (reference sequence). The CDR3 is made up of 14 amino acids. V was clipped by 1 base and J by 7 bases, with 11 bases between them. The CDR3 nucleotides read TGTGCCAGCAGCCAAGTGGGGGCTAAGCAGCCCCAGCATTTT. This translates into CASSQVGAKQPQHF. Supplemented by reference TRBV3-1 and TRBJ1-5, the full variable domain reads DTAVSQTPKYLVTQMGNDKSIKCEQNLGHDTMYWYKQDSKKFLKIMFSYNNKELIINETVPNRFSPKSPDKAHLNLHINSLELGDSAVYFCASSQVGAKQPQHFGDGTRLSIL.

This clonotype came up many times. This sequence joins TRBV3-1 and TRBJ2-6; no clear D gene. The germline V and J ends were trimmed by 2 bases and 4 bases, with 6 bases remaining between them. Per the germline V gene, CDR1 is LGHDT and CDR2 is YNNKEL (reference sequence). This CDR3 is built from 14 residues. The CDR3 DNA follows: TGTGCCAGCAGCCAATTGGCCGGGGCCAACGTCCTGACTTTC. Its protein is CASSQLAGANVLTF.

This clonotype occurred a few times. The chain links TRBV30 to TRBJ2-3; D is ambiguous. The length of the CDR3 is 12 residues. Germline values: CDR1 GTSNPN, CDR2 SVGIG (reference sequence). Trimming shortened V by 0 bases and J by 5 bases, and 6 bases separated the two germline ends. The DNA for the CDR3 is TGTGCCTGGAGTGTACTCAGAGATACGCAGTATTTT. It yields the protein CAWSVLRDTQYF.

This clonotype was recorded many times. The CDR3 nucleotides read TGTGCCAGCAGCTTAGGGGGACCGAGCTATGGCTACACCTTC. It is translated as CASSLGGPSYGYTF. This chain uses TRBV28 with TRBJ1-2; weak D call: TRBD1 (6 bases). Germline CDR1 is MDHEN and CDR2 is SYDVKM. The CDR3 is made up of 14 amino acids. Trimming took 6 bases from V and 4 from J, leaving 15 bases between them.

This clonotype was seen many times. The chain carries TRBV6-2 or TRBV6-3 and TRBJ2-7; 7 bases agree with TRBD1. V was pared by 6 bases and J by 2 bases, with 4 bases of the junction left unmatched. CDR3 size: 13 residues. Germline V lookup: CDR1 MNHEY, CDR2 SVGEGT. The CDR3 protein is CASRSGTAYEQYF. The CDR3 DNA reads TGTGCCAGCAGGTCCGGGACAGCCTACGAGCAGTACTTC.

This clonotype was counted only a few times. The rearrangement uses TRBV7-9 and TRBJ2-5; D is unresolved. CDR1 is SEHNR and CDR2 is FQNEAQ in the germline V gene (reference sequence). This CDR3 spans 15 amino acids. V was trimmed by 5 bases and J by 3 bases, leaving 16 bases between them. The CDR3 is CASSPLVVDEETQYF. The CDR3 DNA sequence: TGTGCCAGCAGCCCCCTGGTAGTTGATGAAGAGACCCAGTACTTC.

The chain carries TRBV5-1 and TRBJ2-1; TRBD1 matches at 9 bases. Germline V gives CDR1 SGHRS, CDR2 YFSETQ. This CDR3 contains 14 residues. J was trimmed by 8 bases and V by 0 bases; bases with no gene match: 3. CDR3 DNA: TGCGCCAGCAGCTTGGGGGACAGGGACGATGAGCAGTTCTTC. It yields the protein CASSLGDRDDEQFF.

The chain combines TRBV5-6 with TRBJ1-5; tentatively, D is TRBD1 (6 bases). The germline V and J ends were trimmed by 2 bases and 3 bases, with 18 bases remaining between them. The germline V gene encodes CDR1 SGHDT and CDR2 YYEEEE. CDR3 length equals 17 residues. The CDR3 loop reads CASSLSRPGAFNQPQHF. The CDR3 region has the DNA TGTGCCAGCAGCTTATCTAGGCCGGGGGCCTTCAATCAGCCCCAGCATTTT. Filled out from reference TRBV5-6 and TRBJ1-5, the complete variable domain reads DAGVTQSPTHLIKTRGQQVTLRCSPKSGHDTVSWYQQALGQGPQFIFQYYEEEERQRGNFPDRFSGHQFPNYSSELNVNALLLGDSALYLCASSLSRPGAFNQPQHFGDGTRLSIL.

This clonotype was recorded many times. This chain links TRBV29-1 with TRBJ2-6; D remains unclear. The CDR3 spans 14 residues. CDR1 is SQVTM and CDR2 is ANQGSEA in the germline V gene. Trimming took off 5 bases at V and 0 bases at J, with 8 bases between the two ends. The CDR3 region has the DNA TGCAGCGTTTCAGGTTACTCTGGGGCCAACGTCCTGACTTTC. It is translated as CSVSGYSGANVLTF.

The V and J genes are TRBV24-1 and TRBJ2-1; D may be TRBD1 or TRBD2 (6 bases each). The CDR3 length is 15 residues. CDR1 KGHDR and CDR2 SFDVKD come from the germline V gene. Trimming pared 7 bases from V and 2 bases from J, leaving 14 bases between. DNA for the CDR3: TGTGCCACCAGAGATGAAGGGGGGCCCTACAATGAGCAGTTCTTC. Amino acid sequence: CATRDEGGPYNEQFF.

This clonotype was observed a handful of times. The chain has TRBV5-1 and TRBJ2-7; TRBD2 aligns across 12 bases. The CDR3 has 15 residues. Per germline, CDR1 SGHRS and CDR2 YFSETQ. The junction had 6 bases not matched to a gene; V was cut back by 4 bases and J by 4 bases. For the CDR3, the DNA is TGCGCCAGCAGCCCTGGACTAGCGGGAAGATACGAGCAGTACTTC. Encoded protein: CASSPGLAGRYEQYF.

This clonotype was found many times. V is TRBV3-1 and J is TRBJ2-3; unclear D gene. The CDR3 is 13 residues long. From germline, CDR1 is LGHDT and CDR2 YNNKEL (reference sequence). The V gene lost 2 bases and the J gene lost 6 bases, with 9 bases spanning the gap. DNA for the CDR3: TGTGCCAGCAGCCAAAGTCGCTTCGATACGCAGTATTTT. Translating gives CASSQSRFDTQYF.

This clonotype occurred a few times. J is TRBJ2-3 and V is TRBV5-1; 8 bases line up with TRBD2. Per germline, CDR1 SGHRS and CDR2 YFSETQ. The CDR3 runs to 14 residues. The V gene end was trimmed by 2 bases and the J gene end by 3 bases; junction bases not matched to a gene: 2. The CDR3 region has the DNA TGCGCCAGCAGCTTCGGGGGGGGAACAGATACGCAGTATTTT. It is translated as CASSFGGGTDTQYF.

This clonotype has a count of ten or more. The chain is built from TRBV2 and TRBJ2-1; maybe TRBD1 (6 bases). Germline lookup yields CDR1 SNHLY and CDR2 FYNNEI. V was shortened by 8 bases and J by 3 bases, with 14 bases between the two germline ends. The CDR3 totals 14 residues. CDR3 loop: CASLDRTRYNEQFF. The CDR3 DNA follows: TGTGCCAGCCTCGACAGGACGCGCTACAATGAGCAGTTCTTC. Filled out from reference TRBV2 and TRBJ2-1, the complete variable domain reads EPEVTQTPSHQVTQMGQEVILRCVPISNHLYFYWYRQILGQKVEFLVSFYNNEISEKSEIFDDQFSVERPDGSNFTLKIRSTKLEDSAMYFCASLDRTRYNEQFFGPGTRLTVL.

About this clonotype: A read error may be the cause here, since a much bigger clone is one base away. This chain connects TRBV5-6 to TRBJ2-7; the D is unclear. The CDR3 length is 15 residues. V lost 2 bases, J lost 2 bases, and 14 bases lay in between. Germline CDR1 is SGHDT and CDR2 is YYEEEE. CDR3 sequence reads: CASSFSGLAAYEQYF. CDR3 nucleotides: TGTGCCAGCAGCTTCAGTGGGCTTGCGGCCTACGAGCAGTACTTC.

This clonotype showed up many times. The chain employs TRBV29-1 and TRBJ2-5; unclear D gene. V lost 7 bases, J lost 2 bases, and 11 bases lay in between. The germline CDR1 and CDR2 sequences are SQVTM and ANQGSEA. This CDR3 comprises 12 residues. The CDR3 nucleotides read TGCAGCGCCTCCCACTTGCAAGAGACCCAGTACTTC. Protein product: CSASHLQETQYF.

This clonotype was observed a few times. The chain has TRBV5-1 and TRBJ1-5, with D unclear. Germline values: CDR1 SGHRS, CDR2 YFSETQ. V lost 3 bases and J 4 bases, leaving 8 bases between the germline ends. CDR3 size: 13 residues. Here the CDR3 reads CASSSGPNQPQHF. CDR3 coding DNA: TGCGCCAGCAGCTCCGGTCCTAATCAGCCCCAGCATTTT.

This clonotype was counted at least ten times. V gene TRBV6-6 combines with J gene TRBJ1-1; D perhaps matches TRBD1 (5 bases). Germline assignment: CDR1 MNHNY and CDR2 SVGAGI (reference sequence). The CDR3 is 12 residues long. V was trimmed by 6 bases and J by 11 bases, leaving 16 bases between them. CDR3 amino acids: CASSQDTLRAFF. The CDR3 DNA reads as TGTGCCAGCAGCCAGGACACCTTGCGTGCTTTCTTT.

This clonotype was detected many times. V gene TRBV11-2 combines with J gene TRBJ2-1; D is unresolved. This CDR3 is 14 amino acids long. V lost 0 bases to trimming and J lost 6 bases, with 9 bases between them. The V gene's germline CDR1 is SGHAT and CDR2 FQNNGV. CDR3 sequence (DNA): TGTGCCAGCAGCTTAGATCCGGCAATCAATGAGCAGTTCTTC. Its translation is CASSLDPAINEQFF.

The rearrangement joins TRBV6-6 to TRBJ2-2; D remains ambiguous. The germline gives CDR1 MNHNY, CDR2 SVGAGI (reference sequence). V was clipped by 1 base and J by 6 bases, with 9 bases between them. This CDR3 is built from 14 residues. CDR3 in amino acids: CASSYWGEAGELFF. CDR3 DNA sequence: TGTGCCAGCAGTTACTGGGGTGAGGCCGGGGAGCTGTTTTTT.

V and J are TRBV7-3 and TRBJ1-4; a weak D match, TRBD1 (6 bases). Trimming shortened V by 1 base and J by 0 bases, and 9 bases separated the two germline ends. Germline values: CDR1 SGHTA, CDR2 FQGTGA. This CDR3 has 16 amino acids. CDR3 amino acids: CASSLSGQSTNEKLFF. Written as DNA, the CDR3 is TGTGCCAGCAGCTTAAGTGGACAGTCAACTAATGAAAAACTGTTTTTT.

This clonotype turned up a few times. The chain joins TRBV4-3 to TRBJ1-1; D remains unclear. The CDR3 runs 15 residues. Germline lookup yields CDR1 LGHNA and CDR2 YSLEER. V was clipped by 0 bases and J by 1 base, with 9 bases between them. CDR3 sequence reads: CASSQDEGKNTEAFF. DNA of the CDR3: TGCGCCAGCAGCCAAGATGAAGGGAAGAACACTGAAGCTTTCTTT.

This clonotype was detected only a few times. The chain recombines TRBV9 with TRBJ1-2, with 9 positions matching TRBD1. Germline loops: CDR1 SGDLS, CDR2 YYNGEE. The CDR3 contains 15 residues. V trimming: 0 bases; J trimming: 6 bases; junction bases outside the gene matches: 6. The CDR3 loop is CASSVEGQGIHGYTF. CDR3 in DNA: TGTGCCAGCAGCGTAGAGGGACAGGGAATTCATGGCTACACCTTC.

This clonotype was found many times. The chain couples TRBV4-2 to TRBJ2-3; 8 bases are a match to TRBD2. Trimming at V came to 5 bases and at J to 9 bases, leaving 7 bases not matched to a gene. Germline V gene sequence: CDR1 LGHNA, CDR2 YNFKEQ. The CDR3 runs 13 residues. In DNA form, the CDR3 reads TGTGCCAGCAGCAATCTAGCGGGTGACACGCAGTATTTT. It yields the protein CASSNLAGDTQYF.

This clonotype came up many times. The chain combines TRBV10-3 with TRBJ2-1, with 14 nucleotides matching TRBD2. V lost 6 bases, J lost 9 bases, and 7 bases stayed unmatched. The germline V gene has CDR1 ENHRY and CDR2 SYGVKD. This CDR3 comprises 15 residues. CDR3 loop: CAISEGLAGASEQFF. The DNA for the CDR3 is TGTGCCATCAGCGAGGGACTAGCGGGAGCGAGTGAGCAGTTCTTC.

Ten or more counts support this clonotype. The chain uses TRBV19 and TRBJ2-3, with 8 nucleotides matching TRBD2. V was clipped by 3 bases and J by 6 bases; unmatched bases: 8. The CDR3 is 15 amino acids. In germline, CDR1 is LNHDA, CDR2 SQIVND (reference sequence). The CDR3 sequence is CASSIASGSWDTQYF. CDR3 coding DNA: TGTGCCAGTAGTATCGCCAGCGGGAGTTGGGATACGCAGTATTTT. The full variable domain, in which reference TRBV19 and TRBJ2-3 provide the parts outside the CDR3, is DGGITQSPKYLFRKEGQNVTLSCEQNLNHDAMYWYRQDPGQGLRLIYYSQIVNDFQKGDIAEGYSVSREKKESFPLTVTSAQKNPTAFYLCASSIASGSWDTQYFGPGTRLTVL.

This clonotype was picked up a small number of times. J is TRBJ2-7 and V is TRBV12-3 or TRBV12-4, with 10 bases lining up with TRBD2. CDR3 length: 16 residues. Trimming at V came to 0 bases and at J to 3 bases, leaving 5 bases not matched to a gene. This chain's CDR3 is CASSLAQAGGGYEQYF. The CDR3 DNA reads TGTGCCAGCAGTTTAGCCCAAGCGGGAGGGGGCTACGAGCAGTACTTC.